This entry concerns a single T cell receptor beta chain. Its antigen is undetermined. Germline trimming cut 5 bases from V and 5 bases from J; bases unmatched to any gene: 10. The germline V gene has CDR1 SGHTA and CDR2 FQGNSA. The CDR3 is 15 amino acids. Some clones are missing from TCRdb's copy, which holds only in-frame ones; the method was immunoSEQ multiplex PCR. The table includes approximately 97,000 clones, approximately 93% detected once. This specimen belongs to a study of cytomegalovirus exposure and HLA in healthy donors. Study-wide findings and caveats: Published work reported that the classifier diagnosed cytomegalovirus status with high specificity and sensitivity.

The TCR was taken from a woman aged 25-40 years in good health and CMV-seropositive. Sequenced material: PBMCs. The chain is built from TRBV7-2 and TRBJ2-3; TRBD1 agrees at 7 bases. This CDR3 is CASSTSTGELDTQYF. In DNA form, the CDR3 reads TGTGCCAGCAGCACTTCAACAGGGGAGCTAGATACGCAGTATTTT.